This T cell receptor beta chain was sequenced during a study of blood T cell repertoires in COVID-19. Study at large: In each case, the material was cDNA or gDNA derived from T cells, B-cell-depleted T cells, or PBMCs.

In the authors' methods: Reference gene primer amplification in the assay estimated nucleated cell counts. TCRdb keeps only in-frame clones here, not all; method: immunoSEQ multiplex PCR. For V, J and clone size, that table is used; D and trimming come from the DNA. The sample yields 350,000 or so clones, about 92% seen once. In Seattle, patients joined the study during active infection and were tracked longitudinally. The sample consisted of peripheral blood. The receptor was derived from an older woman with COVID-19, enrolled during active disease.

CDR3 region: CASSPGQDRAGYTF. The CDR3 DNA follows: TGTGCCAGCTCACCAGGACAGGACCGGGCTGGCTACACCTTC. The V and J genes are TRBV18 and TRBJ1-2; 7 positions match TRBD1. The CDR3 runs 14 residues. Germline V gene sequence: CDR1 KGHSH, CDR2 LQKENI. The trim removed 2 bases at V and 7 bases at J, leaving 7 bases unmatched.